This TCR beta chain originates from a study of blood T cell repertoires in COVID-19. Looking at the study overall: PBMCs, B-cell-depleted T cells, or T cells provided the cDNA or gDNA that made up the material.

There are 15 residues in the CDR3. CDR1 and CDR2 from the germline V gene are SEHNR and FQNEAQ (reference sequence). Trimming cost V 4 bases and J 2 bases, with 14 bases left between them. Here immunoSEQ multiplex PCR was the method, and the copy in TCRdb shows in-frame clones only, minus some. The data contain 150,000 to 200,000 clones, approximately 82% of them seen just once; the ten biggest clones take up around 15%. Across under 25 US areas, participants ranged in age from roughly 18 to 95 years. The study assigned cohorts using participant-reported clinical history. Two negative PCRs, clearance, or symptom resolution characterized the recovered Cohort 3 donors.

The sample taken for sequencing was PBMCs or T cells enriched from blood (not recorded which). This clonotype was obtained from a man aged 50-60 years who had recovered from COVID-19. This chain joins TRBV7-9 and TRBJ1-1; D possibly corresponds to TRBD1 (5 bases). CDR3 bases: TGTGCCAGCAGCTCCACAACAGACAGAAACACTGAAGCTTTCTTT. This gives the protein CASSSTTDRNTEAFF. The entire variable domain, with the rest obtained from reference TRBV7-9 and TRBJ1-1, is as follows: DTGVSQNPRHKITKRGQNVTFRCDPISEHNRLYWYRQTLGQGPEFLTYFQNEAQLEKSRLLSDRFSAERPKGSFSTLEIQRTEQGDSAMYLCASSSTTDRNTEAFFGQGTRLTVV.